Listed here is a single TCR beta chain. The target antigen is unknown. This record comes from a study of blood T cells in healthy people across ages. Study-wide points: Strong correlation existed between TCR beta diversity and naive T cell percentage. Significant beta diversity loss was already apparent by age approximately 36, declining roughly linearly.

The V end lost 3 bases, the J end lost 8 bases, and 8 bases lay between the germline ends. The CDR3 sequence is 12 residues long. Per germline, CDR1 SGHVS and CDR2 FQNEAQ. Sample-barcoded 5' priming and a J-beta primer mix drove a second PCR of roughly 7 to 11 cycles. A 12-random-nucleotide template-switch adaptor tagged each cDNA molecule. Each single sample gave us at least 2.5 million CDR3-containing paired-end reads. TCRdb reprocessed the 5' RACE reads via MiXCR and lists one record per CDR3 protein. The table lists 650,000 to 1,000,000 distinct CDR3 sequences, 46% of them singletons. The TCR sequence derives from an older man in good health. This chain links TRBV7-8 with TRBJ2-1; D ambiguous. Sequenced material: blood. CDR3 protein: CASSFSHYEQFF. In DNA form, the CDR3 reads TGTGCCAGCAGCTTTTCCCACTATGAGCAGTTCTTC.